A single sample is the source of the 19 T cell receptor beta chains below, sequenced in a study of regulatory T cells in long-lasting Graves disease (dated by TCRdb to the early 2020s). In the paper's terms, the time point label means: newly diagnosed GD, antithyroid drugs for less than 3 months. For both TCR sequencing and RNA sequencing, RNA was extracted from PBMCs using TRIzol. To prepare the library, multiplex PCR was applied. TCRdb shows the sequencer as Illumina HiSeq 4000. CDR3 regions were amplified by Arm-PCR with iRepertoire HTBI primers to construct TCR beta libraries. In-frame beta chains were kept once TCRdb had trimmed the public reads at Q25 with fastp and called clones with MiXCR. Rows with a matching CDR3 protein are joined into one entry that keeps the most common DNA and genes. Recorded for this sample are hundreds of thousands of distinct CDR3 sequences; 16% of them occurred a single time. Of the sample, roughly 18% is held by the ten largest clones.

This sample also appeared in a second study, on T cells in Graves' hyperthyroidism and ophthalmopathy.

The specimen comprised peripheral blood mononuclear cells (PBMCs), sampled at new diagnosis, from a patient treated with antithyroid drugs. All receptors come from a woman aged 30 to 39 with Graves disease. Donor details come from another sample of the same person, matched by shared clones.

In this sample, this clonotype turned up a few times. V gene TRBV5-1 combines with J gene TRBJ2-2; tentatively, D is TRBD1 or TRBD2 (6 bases each). The CDR3 runs 17 residues. V was shortened by 3 bases and J by 2 bases, with 17 bases between the two germline ends. The germline gives CDR1 SGHRS, CDR2 YFSETQ. The CDR3 DNA follows: TGCGCCAGCAGCTGGGGGGCGACAGGTTTCAACACCGGGGAGCTGTTTTTT. It encodes CASSWGATGFNTGELFF.

V is TRBV7-9 and J is TRBJ2-1; D is undetermined. The V and J ends lost 1 base and 7 bases respectively, with 8 bases between them. Germline assignment: CDR1 SEHNR and CDR2 FQNEAQ (reference sequence). The CDR3 spans 13 residues. The CDR3 region has the DNA TGTGCCAGCAGCTTAGAACCGTTAAATGAGCAGTTCTTC. It translates to CASSLEPLNEQFF.

The sample holds many counts of this clonotype. V usage is TRBV2 and J usage is TRBJ2-7; TRBD1 might be the D (5 bases). CDR3 size: 12 residues. Germline CDR1 is SNHLY and CDR2 is FYNNEI. The V end lost 7 bases, the J end lost 3 bases, and 10 bases lay between the germline ends. The CDR3 reads CASNSDSYEQYF. Here the CDR3 DNA reads TGTGCCAGCAATTCCGACAGCTACGAGCAGTACTTC.

There are a few counts of this clonotype. The chain employs TRBV6-1 and TRBJ1-6, with a weak D call TRBD1 (5 bases). CDR3 length: 15 residues. Germline CDR1 MNHNS, CDR2 SASEGT. The germline V and J ends were trimmed by 7 bases and 9 bases, with 19 bases remaining between them. CDR3: CASIPIPGPGSPLHF. DNA of the CDR3: TGTGCCAGCATCCCTATACCGGGACCCGGTTCACCCCTCCACTTT.

This clonotype has a count of ten or more. The chain joins TRBV5-1 to TRBJ2-1; the D gene could be TRBD1 or TRBD2 (6 bases each). V lost 2 bases and J lost 3, with 12 bases in between. The germline CDR1 and CDR2 sequences are SGHRS and YFSETQ. The CDR3 loop spans 15 amino acids. This CDR3 is CASSFAGQSYNEQFF. Here the CDR3 DNA reads TGCGCCAGCAGCTTTGCGGGACAAAGCTACAATGAGCAGTTCTTC.

This chain uses TRBV3-1 with TRBJ2-7; the D call may be TRBD1 or TRBD2 (5 bases each). The germline V gene encodes CDR1 LGHDT and CDR2 YNNKEL (reference sequence). This CDR3 contains 15 residues. V was trimmed by 1 base and J by 0 bases, leaving 10 bases between them. The CDR3, as DNA: TGTGCCAGCAGCCAAGGGCCCGGGACCTCCTACGAGCAGTACTTC. It is translated as CASSQGPGTSYEQYF.

The chain joins TRBV14 to TRBJ1-6, with 8 bases that match TRBD1. The germline CDR1 and CDR2 sequences are SGHDN and FVKESK. The V segment lost 2 bases and the J segment 11 bases; nucleotides outside the gene matches: 14. CDR3 size: 17 residues. The chain's CDR3 is CASSQLVLGQGKAPLHF. The CDR3 nucleotides read TGTGCCAGCAGCCAATTGGTCCTCGGACAGGGAAAGGCACCCCTCCACTTT.

The table lists this clonotype with a few counts. Given a much more abundant clone one base away, this may be a read error. This rearrangement joins TRBV28 to TRBJ1-4, with unresolved D. CDR3 size: 14 residues. CDR1 is MDHEN, CDR2 SYDVKM, per germline. The CDR3 loop is CASNRRAAREKLLF. The CDR3 region has the DNA TGTGCCAGCAACCGGAGGGCGGCCCGAGAAAAACTGCTTTTT.

This clonotype was counted between two and nine times. The chain uses TRBV5-6 and TRBJ2-5; the D is unclear. Germline assignment: CDR1 SGHDT and CDR2 YYEEEE. Deletions cut 1 base from V and 4 bases from J, with 14 bases between. The CDR3 is made up of 15 amino acids. CDR3 sequence reads: CASSLRRRERETQYF. The DNA for the CDR3 is TGTGCCAGCAGCTTGAGGCGTCGCGAAAGAGAGACCCAGTACTTC.

This clonotype has at least ten counts. The chain is built from TRBV28 and TRBJ1-2; 8 nucleotides agree with TRBD1. J was trimmed by 4 bases and V by 6 bases; bases with no gene match: 4. Germline assignment: CDR1 MDHEN and CDR2 SYDVKM. The CDR3 contains 13 residues. The CDR3 region is CASRHRGVYGYTF. In nucleotides, the CDR3 is TGTGCCAGCAGACACAGGGGGGTCTATGGCTACACCTTC.

This clonotype came up a few times. The genes are TRBV27 and TRBJ2-3; 8 positions agree with TRBD2. Germline CDR1 reads MNHEY; CDR2 reads SMNVEV (reference sequence). This CDR3 is 16 amino acids long. The J segment lost 5 bases and the V segment lost 0 bases, leaving 7 bases of the junction unmatched. CDR3 loop: CASSLSSGVDGDTQYF. CDR3 DNA sequence: TGTGCCAGCAGTTTATCTAGCGGGGTCGACGGAGATACGCAGTATTTT.

The V and J genes are TRBV20-1 and TRBJ1-1; 11 nucleotides agree with TRBD1. The germline CDR1 and CDR2 sequences are DFQATT and SNEGSKA (reference sequence). The trim removed 5 bases at V and 4 bases at J, leaving 0 bases unmatched. This CDR3 is 12 amino acids long. CDR3 nucleotides: TGCAGTGCTGGACAGGGGGCCACTGAAGCTTTCTTT. Protein product: CSAGQGATEAFF.

This clonotype has only a few counts. The junction shows a germline mismatch at one end, possibly a read error. The V call is TRBV5-4, the J call TRBJ2-7, with 8 bases matching TRBD2. Germline loops: CDR1 SGHNT, CDR2 YYREEE (reference sequence). This CDR3 contains 13 residues. For the CDR3, the DNA is TGTGCCGGCAGCCCGGGGGGGGTCTACGAGCAGTACTTC. Its protein is CAGSPGGVYEQYF.

This clonotype has at least ten counts. The rearrangement links TRBV7-2 to TRBJ1-4, with D unclear. The germline CDR1 and CDR2 sequences are SGHTA and FQGNSA. V was clipped by 4 bases and J by 3 bases, with 12 bases between them. This CDR3 has 15 residues. The CDR3 loop reads CASSSSPAANEKLFF. The CDR3 coding sequence is TGTGCCAGCAGCTCGAGTCCGGCTGCTAATGAAAAACTGTTTTTT.

This clonotype was observed many times. The chain recombines TRBV28 with TRBJ2-5; D is uncertain. V lost 6 bases to trimming and J lost 5 bases, with 13 bases between them. CDR3 length: 13 residues. Germline V gene sequence: CDR1 MDHEN, CDR2 SYDVKM. The CDR3 loop is CASSRLGRETQYF. DNA for the CDR3: TGTGCCAGCAGCCGGTTAGGGCGGGAGACCCAGTACTTC. Drawing the rest from reference TRBV28 and TRBJ2-5, the complete variable domain is DVKVTQSSRYLVKRTGEKVFLECVQDMDHENMFWYRQDPGLGLRLIYFSYDVKMKEKGDIPEGYSVSREKKERFSLILESASTNQTSMYLCASSRLGRETQYFGPGTRLLVL.

This clonotype has ten or more counts. The chain employs TRBV20-1 and TRBJ2-5; 12 bases are a match to TRBD1. Germline CDR1 and CDR2: DFQATT and SNEGSKA (reference sequence). V was clipped by 0 bases and J by 7 bases; unmatched bases: 15. This CDR3 is built from 18 residues. This CDR3 is CSARDIRDRGRAVGTQYF. The CDR3 nucleotides are TGCAGTGCTAGAGACATACGGGACAGGGGGCGAGCGGTAGGGACCCAGTACTTC.

The CDR3 sequence: CASSVTGTAIGDTQYF. CDR3 nucleotides: TGCGCCAGCAGCGTAACCGGGACAGCTATCGGGGATACGCAGTATTTT. The chain is built from TRBV5-1 and TRBJ2-3; 7 positions agree with TRBD1. Germline assignment: CDR1 SGHRS and CDR2 YFSETQ. Unmatched junction bases numbered 14, after V lost 4 bases and J lost 6 bases. The CDR3 is 16 amino acids. Full variable domain (rest looked up from reference TRBV5-1 and TRBJ2-3): KAGVTQTPRYLIKTRGQQVTLSCSPISGHRSVSWYQQTPGQGLQFLFEYFSETQRNKGNFPGRFSGRQFSNSRSEMNVSTLELGDSALYLCASSVTGTAIGDTQYFGPGTRLTVL.

The table lists this clonotype with many counts. The rearrangement uses TRBV28 and TRBJ2-7, with a tentative D call TRBD2 (6 bases). Trimming left V 3 bases short and J 4 bases short, with 13 bases between. CDR1 MDHEN and CDR2 SYDVKM come from the germline V gene. The CDR3 covers 14 residues. The CDR3 region is CASSLEGGKYEQYF. CDR3 in DNA: TGTGCCAGCAGTTTGGAAGGCGGGAAATACGAGCAGTACTTC.

This clonotype was counted once. J is TRBJ1-1 and V is TRBV11-3, with 8 bases fitting TRBD1. V lost 6 bases, J lost 3 bases, and 18 bases stayed unmatched. Germline loops: CDR1 SGHNT, CDR2 YENEEA. This CDR3 has 18 amino acids. CDR3 DNA: TGTGCCAGCAGGACCAATAGCCGTGGGACAGGCTCTGACACTGAAGCTTTCTTT. Amino acid sequence: CASRTNSRGTGSDTEAFF.